This T cell receptor (beta chain) emerged from a study of T-cell reconstitution after alpha-beta-depleted transplantation in children. Study findings and constraints: In patients about two months after transplant, alpha-beta T cells reportedly arose from several hundred expanded graft clones.

Many counts were recorded for this clonotype. The antigen remains undetermined. Germline V CDR1 and CDR2: MGHRA, YSYEKL. The CDR3 is 15 amino acids. V was cut by 4 bases and J by 3 bases, with 10 bases left in between. Preparation of the TCRbeta library was carried out with unique molecular identifiers. TCRdb reprocessed the PCR reads with MiXCR, giving one entry per CDR3 protein. The sample lists about 460,000 distinct CDR3 sequences; 10% to 13% were seen once. The material sequenced was PBMCs, taken before TCRalphabeta/CD19-depleted stem cell transplant. The TCR comes from a child aged 2 to 9 with inherited bone marrow failure, due to receive a stem cell transplant. This sequence joins TRBV4-1 and TRBJ1-6; TRBD1 might be the D (5 bases). In nucleotides, the CDR3 is TGCGCCAGCAGCCCGCGACAGCTCTATAATTCACCCCTCCACTTT. Residues: CASSPRQLYNSPLHF.